Below, 11 T cell receptor beta chains from the same sample are listed, as sequenced in a study of T cell changes during pregnancy in multiple sclerosis. Data came from immunoSEQ multiplex PCR; TCRdb stores just in-frame clones and leaves some out. The sample consists of tens of thousands of clones, more than 85% of them appearing once. This specimen consisted of peripheral blood, obtained before pregnancy. These receptors were obtained from a female donor with multiple sclerosis, enrolled in a pregnancy study.

The chain combines TRBV2 with TRBJ1-2; D perhaps matches TRBD1 (5 bases). The V gene lost 5 bases and the J gene lost 8 bases, with 15 bases spanning the gap. The V gene's germline CDR1 is SNHLY and CDR2 FYNNEI. This CDR3 contains 13 residues. The CDR3 loop reads CASSSQGRGGYTF. The CDR3 DNA is TGTGCCAGCAGTTCGCAGGGTAGGGGAGGCTACACCTTC.

V gene TRBV30 combines with J gene TRBJ2-3, with unresolved D. The CDR3 has 13 residues. The germline CDR1 and CDR2 sequences are GTSNPN and SVGIG (reference sequence). Trimming pared 3 bases from V and 2 bases from J, leaving 9 bases between. CDR3 DNA: TGTGCCTGGAGCGAAGCCCTCACAGATACGCAGTATTTT. Translation: CAWSEALTDTQYF.

The rearrangement uses TRBV7-2 and TRBJ2-1; possible D gene TRBD1, 5 bases. CDR3 length: 13 amino acids. Trimming removed 3 bases from V and 7 bases from J, with 10 bases in between. CDR1 SGHTA and CDR2 FQGNSA come from the germline V gene. The CDR3 sequence is CASSFQGENEQFF. As DNA, the CDR3 is TGTGCCAGCAGCTTCCAGGGTGAAAATGAGCAGTTCTTC.

This chain connects TRBV5-1 to TRBJ2-5; D is perhaps TRBD2 (6 bases). The CDR3 sequence is 14 residues long. Trimming shortened V by 2 bases and J by 1 base, and 9 bases separated the two germline ends. Germline V gives CDR1 SGHRS, CDR2 YFSETQ. The DNA of the CDR3 is TGCGCCAGCAGCTTCGGGGGAGGCCAAGAGACCCAGTACTTC. This translates into CASSFGGGQETQYF.

V gene TRBV30 combines with J gene TRBJ2-7, with a weak D call TRBD1 (5 bases). This CDR3 region has 12 residues. V was trimmed by 7 bases and J by 3 bases, leaving 13 bases between them. The V gene's germline CDR1 is GTSNPN and CDR2 SVGIG (reference sequence). Here the CDR3 reads CASQGPYYEQYF. The CDR3 DNA follows: TGTGCCTCTCAGGGTCCCTACTACGAGCAGTACTTC.

Details on this clone: One junction end disagrees with the germline gene, perhaps due to a read error. V gene TRBV6-1 combines with J gene TRBJ1-2, with D possibly being TRBD1 (6 bases). The CDR3 sequence is 13 residues long. Germline CDR1 and CDR2: MNHNS and SASEGT. In nucleotides, the CDR3 is TGTGCCAGCAGTGAAAACAGGGATGGGTTCCAGGGCTTC. As protein: CASSENRDGFQGF.

This clone appeared a single time. This chain uses TRBV30 with TRBJ1-2, with D possibly being TRBD1 (6 bases). This CDR3 has 12 residues. V dropped 0 bases and J dropped 5 bases, with 7 bases sitting between them. Germline V gene data show CDR1 as GTSNPN and CDR2 as SVGIG (reference sequence). The CDR3 sequence is CAWSVGGYGYTF. DNA of the CDR3: TGTGCCTGGAGTGTAGGGGGTTATGGCTACACCTTC.

The chain uses TRBV15 and TRBJ1-2; possibly TRBD1 for D (6 bases). CDR3 length equals 15 residues. Germline V gives CDR1 LNHNV, CDR2 YYDKDF (reference sequence). V gave up 5 bases and J gave up 2 bases, with 15 bases separating them. The CDR3 nucleotides read TGTGCCACCAGCCAGCAGGGGCTCTTCAACTATGGCTACACCTTC. Translation gives CATSQQGLFNYGYTF.

V gene TRBV19 combines with J gene TRBJ2-3; TRBD2 matches 12 bases. This CDR3 has 14 amino acids. Germline V CDR1 and CDR2: LNHDA, SQIVND (reference sequence). V was clipped by 10 bases and J by 4 bases; unmatched bases: 6. CDR3 region: CATTLAGGADTQYF. Here the CDR3 DNA reads TGTGCCACCACTCTAGCGGGGGGGGCAGATACGCAGTATTTT.

The chain has TRBV5-4 and TRBJ1-2, with TRBD1 matching over 10 bases. Unmatched junction bases numbered 6, after V lost 5 bases and J lost 2 bases. This CDR3 region has 15 residues. From germline, CDR1 is SGHNT and CDR2 YYREEE (reference sequence). Here the CDR3 DNA reads TGTGCCAGCAGGGCCGGGACAGGGGTAAACTATGGCTACACCTTC. It translates to CASRAGTGVNYGYTF.

This chain links TRBV27 with TRBJ1-3; 9 bases are a match to TRBD1. The germline CDR1 and CDR2 sequences are MNHEY and SMNVEV (reference sequence). The CDR3 extends over 16 amino acids. The J segment lost 4 bases and the V segment lost 2 bases, leaving 6 bases of the junction unmatched. CDR3 sequence reads: CASSLTGTGYGNTIYF. The DNA of the CDR3 is TGTGCCAGCAGTTTAACCGGGACAGGGTACGGAAACACCATATATTTT.